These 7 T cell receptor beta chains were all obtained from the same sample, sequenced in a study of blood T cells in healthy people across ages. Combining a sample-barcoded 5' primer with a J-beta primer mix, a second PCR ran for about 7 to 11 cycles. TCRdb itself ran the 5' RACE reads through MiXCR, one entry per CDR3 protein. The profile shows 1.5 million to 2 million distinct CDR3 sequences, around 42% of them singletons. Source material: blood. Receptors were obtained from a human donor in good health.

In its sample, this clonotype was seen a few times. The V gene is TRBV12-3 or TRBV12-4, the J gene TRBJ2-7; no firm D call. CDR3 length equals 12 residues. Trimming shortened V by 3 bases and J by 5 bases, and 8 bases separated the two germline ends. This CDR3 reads CASSFGTHEQYF. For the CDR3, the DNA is TGTGCCAGCAGTTTCGGTACCCACGAGCAGTACTTC.

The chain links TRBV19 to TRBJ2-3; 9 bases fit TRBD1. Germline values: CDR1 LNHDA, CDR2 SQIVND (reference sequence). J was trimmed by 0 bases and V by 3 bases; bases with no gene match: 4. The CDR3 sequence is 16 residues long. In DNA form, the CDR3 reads TGTGCCAGTAGTATGGGGACAGGGACTAGCACAGATACGCAGTATTTT. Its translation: CASSMGTGTSTDTQYF. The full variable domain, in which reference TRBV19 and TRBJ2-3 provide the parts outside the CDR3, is DGGITQSPKYLFRKEGQNVTLSCEQNLNHDAMYWYRQDPGQGLRLIYYSQIVNDFQKGDIAEGYSVSREKKESFPLTVTSAQKNPTAFYLCASSMGTGTSTDTQYFGPGTRLTVL.

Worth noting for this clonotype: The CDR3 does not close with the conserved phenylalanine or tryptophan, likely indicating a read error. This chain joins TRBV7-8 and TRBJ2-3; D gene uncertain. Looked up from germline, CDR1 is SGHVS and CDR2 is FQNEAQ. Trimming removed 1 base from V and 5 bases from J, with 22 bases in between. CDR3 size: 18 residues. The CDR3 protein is CASSLVVGIGLLEDTQYC. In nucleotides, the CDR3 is TGTGCCAGCAGCTTAGTCGTCGGTATTGGGCTCCTGGAAGATACGCAGTATTGT.

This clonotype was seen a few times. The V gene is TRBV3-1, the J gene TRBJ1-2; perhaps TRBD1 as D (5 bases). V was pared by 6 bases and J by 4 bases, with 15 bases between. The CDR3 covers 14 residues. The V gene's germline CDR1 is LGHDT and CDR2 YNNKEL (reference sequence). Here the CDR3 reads CASSPTGTTYGYTF. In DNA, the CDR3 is TGTGCCAGCAGTCCCACCGGGACGACCTATGGCTACACCTTC.

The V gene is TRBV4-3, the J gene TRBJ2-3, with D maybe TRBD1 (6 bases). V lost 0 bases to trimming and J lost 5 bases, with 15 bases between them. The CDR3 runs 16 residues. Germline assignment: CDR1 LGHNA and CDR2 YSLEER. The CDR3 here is CASSQDSGGLGDTQYF. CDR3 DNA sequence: TGCGCCAGCAGCCAAGATAGTGGGGGCTTGGGAGATACGCAGTATTTT.

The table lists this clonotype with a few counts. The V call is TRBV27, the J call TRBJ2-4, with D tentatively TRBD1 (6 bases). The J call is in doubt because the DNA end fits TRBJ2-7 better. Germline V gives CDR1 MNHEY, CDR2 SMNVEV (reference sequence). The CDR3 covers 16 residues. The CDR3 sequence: CASSLWVTGSSSEQYF. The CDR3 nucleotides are TGTGCCAGCAGTTTATGGGTGACAGGTTCGAGCTCCGAGCAGTACTTC.

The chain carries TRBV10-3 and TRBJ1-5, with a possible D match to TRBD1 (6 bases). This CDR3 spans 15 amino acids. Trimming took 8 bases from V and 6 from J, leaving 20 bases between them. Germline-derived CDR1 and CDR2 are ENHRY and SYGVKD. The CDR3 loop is CAIGEIQGIGQPQHF. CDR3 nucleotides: TGTGCCATCGGAGAAATACAGGGAATTGGTCAGCCCCAGCATTTT.